The sequence of this T cell receptor (beta chain) was determined in a study of metastatic and nonmetastatic thyroid tumors. Study background: Repertoire comparisons spanned blood and tumor or nodule tissue from malignant and benign thyroid patients. Regarding the study as a whole: Compared with benign nodules, malignant thyroid tumors were reported to have significantly higher TCR beta diversity in both blood and tumor.

CDR3 length: 17 residues. V lost 6 bases and J lost 7; bases outside the gene matches: 18. From germline, CDR1 is MNHEY and CDR2 SMNVEV (reference sequence). From the PCR reads, TCRdb re-called clones with MiXCR. Among around 46,000 clones listed, 22% were seen once. No treatment had been given to any patient before thyroid surgery. By share, this clone ranks as large. The antigen is not known. Sample: blood. The clonotype comes from a male donor with papillary thyroid cancer or a benign thyroid nodule (not recorded which). Some clones in this sample may be carry-over from other donors' samples. The chain combines TRBV27 with TRBJ2-1; TRBD2 matches at 7 bases. The CDR3 reads CASSLRARLALMNEQFF. The CDR3 DNA reads TGTGCCAGCAGCCTCCGAGCCAGACTAGCCCTAATGAATGAGCAGTTCTTC.